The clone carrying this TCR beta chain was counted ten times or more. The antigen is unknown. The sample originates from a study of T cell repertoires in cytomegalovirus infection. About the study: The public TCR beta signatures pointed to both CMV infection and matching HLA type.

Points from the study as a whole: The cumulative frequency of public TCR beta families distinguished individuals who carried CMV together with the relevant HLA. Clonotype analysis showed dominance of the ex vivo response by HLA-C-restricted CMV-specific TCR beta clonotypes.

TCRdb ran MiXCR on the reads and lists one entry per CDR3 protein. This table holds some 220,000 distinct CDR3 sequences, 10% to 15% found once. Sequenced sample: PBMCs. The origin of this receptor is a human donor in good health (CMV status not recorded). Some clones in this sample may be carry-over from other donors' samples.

CDR3 residues: CASSLSGTTSYEQYF. The DNA for the CDR3 is TGTGCCAGCAGCCTTTCCGGGACTACCTCCTACGAGCAGTACTTC. The rearrangement uses TRBV7-2 and TRBJ2-7, with 7 nucleotides matching TRBD2. The germline CDR1 and CDR2 sequences are SGHTA and FQGNSA. The CDR3 runs 15 residues. The V and J ends lost 5 bases and 0 bases, in that order; junction bases with no gene match: 7.